This T cell receptor beta chain was recovered during a study of beta chain features in type 1 diabetes. The study's findings and limits: PCR could preferentially amplify shorter templates, alike in patients and controls.

Every bit of the isolated RNA underwent reverse transcription, so sequencing read expressed TCRB transcripts. Libraries were prepared by immunoSEQ multiplex PCR; TCRdb keeps only in-frame clonotypes and omits some of them. The repertoire consists of around 180,000 clones, with more than 10% occurring once and the leading ten covering approximately 0.64%. Notes on this clone: Its antigen is unidentified.

The CDR3 is 14 residues long. Between the trimmed V and J ends, which lost 5 bases and 0 bases, there was a span of 7 bases. Germline lookup yields CDR1 SGHTA and CDR2 FQGNSA. The specimen was central memory CD4+ T cells from blood. V usage is TRBV7-2 and J usage is TRBJ2-2, with a weak D call TRBD1 (6 bases). This TCR derives from a young woman in good health. The CDR3: CASSGQPNTGELFF. Written as DNA, the CDR3 is TGTGCCAGCAGCGGACAGCCGAACACCGGGGAGCTGTTTTTT. Based on the CDR3 plus reference TRBV7-2 and TRBJ2-2, the full variable domain is GAGVSQSPSNKVTEKGKDVELRCDPISGHTALYWYRQSLGQGLEFLIYFQGNSAPDKSGLPSDRFSAERTGGSVSTLTIQRTQQEDSAVYLCASSGQPNTGELFFGEGSRLTVL.